The sample holds one count of the clone carrying this T cell receptor (beta chain). The source of the sample is a study of shared clonotypes between healthy human individuals. Generated by immunoSEQ multiplex PCR, the TCRdb table keeps only in-frame clones and is missing some. The table has nearly 600,000 clones, about 95% seen once. As defined, naive CD8 cells were CD45RO-negative and positively selected for CCR7, with terminally differentiated effector memory CD45RA+ cells excluded. V shed 6 bases and J 2 bases; nucleotides not matched to a gene: 4. Germline CDR1 MDHEN, CDR2 SYDVKM. The CDR3 is 16 residues long.

The receptor was isolated from a woman aged 25 to 39 in good health. V and J are TRBV28 and TRBJ2-1, with 13 bases lining up with TRBD2. The sample taken for sequencing was naive CD8+ T cells sorted from blood. The CDR3, as DNA: TGTGCCAGCAGCTTACTAGCGGGAGGGCCCTACAATGAGCAGTTCTTC. It translates to CASSLLAGGPYNEQFF.